This T cell receptor beta chain is drawn from a study of regulatory T cells in long-lasting Graves disease. Study observations and caveats: Fewer public clonotypes were shared by new patients (roughly 910) than by persistent patients (roughly 2,500).

This clonotype has a handful of counts. Its antigen is not identified. Indicated time point: newly diagnosed GD, antithyroid drugs for less than 3 months. The TCR library used RNA extracted from PBMCs. Those enrolled as patients came out of an endocrinology department in Xi'an, China. The TCR beta library used iRepertoire HTBI primers with Arm-PCR amplification of CDR3. TCRdb fed the multiplex PCR reads into MiXCR, producing one record per CDR3 protein. The sample has 400,000 to 550,000 distinct CDR3 sequences, roughly 15% seen once. The CDR3 sequence is 13 residues long. CDR1 and CDR2 from the germline V gene are SGHRS and YFSETQ. V was trimmed by 6 bases and J by 0 bases, leaving 7 bases between them. The same data also went into a second study, on T cells in Graves' hyperthyroidism and ophthalmopathy. That work contributes: Classification by a 13 V-J model distinguished ophthalmopathy from stable hyperthyroidism. With a median lead of roughly 6.2 months before onset, the model predicted ophthalmopathy.

This TCR came from a young woman with Graves disease. The material sequenced was peripheral blood mononuclear cells (PBMCs), taken at new diagnosis, from a patient treated with antithyroid drugs. This rearrangement joins TRBV5-1 to TRBJ1-5; D is unresolved. The CDR3: CASTEISNQPQHF. DNA for the CDR3: TGCGCCAGCACGGAGATTAGCAATCAGCCCCAGCATTTT.